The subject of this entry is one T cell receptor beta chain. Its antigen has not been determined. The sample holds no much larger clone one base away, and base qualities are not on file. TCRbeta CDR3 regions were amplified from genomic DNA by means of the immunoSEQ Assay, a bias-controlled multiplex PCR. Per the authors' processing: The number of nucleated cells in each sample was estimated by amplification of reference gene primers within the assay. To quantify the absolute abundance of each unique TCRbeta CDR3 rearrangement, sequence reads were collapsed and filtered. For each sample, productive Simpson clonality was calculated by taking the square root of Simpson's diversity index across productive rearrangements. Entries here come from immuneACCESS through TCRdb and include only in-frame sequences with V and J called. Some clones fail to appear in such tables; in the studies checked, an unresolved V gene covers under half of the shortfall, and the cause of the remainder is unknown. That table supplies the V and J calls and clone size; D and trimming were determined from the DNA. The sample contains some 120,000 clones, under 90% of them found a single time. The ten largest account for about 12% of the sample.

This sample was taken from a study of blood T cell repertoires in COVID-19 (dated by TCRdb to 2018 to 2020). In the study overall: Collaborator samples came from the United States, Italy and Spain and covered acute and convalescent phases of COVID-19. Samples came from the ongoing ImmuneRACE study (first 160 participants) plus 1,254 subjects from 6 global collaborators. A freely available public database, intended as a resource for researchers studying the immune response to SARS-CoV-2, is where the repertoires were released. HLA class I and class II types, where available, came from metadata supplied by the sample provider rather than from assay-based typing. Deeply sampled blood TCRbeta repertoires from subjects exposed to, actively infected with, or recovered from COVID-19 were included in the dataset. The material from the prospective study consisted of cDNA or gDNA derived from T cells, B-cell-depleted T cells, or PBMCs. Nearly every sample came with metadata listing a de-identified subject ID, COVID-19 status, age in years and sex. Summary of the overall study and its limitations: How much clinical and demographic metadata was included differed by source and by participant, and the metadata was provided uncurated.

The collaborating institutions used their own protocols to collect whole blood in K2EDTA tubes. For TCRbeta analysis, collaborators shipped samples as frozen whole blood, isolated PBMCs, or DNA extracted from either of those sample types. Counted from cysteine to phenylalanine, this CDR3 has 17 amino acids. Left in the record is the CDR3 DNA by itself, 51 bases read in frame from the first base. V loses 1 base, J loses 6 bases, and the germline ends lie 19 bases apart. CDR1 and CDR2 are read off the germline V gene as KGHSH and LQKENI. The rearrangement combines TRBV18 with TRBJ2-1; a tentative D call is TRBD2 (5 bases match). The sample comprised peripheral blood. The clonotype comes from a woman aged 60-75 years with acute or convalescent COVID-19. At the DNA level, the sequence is TGTGCCAGCTCACCACGGAAAGCGGCTAGCATTTCCAATGAGCAGTTCTTC. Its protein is CASSPRKAASISNEQFF.